Listed below are T cell receptor beta chains from one sample, sequenced in a study of response to subunit inactivated influenza vaccine. TCRdb used MiXCR to reprocess the RT-PCR reads, holding one entry per CDR3 protein. The sample has about 540,000 distinct CDR3 sequences, around 25% seen once. The sample was also reused in another study, on T cells expressing NK-cell markers.

Sequenced material: CD4+ T cells sorted from PBMCs, taken approximately 12 days after vaccination. These receptors all come from a man aged 45-65 years who received an inactivated influenza vaccine. The CDR3 runs from the conserved cysteine through the conserved F or W. The D gene is left open where the match is weak. Clone size is not always given. Where it is, it says once, few, many or a class for expanded clones.

D,J,size,V,DNA,CDR3
NA,TRBJ2-1,NA,TRBV10-3,TGTGCCATCAGTGAGTTGAGGGCTGGGGACAATGAGCAGTTCTTC,CAISELRAGDNEQFF
NA,TRBJ2-6,NA,TRBV18,TGTGCCAGCTCCCCAGCGGCCAACGTCCTGACTTTC,CASSPAANVLTF
NA,TRBJ1-5,few,TRBV6-2/TRBV6-3,TGTGCCAGCAGTTTCCCGGCCAATCAGCCCCAGCATTTT,CASSFPANQPQHF
TRBD1,TRBJ2-7,NA,TRBV10-3,TGTGCCATCAGGGGGACAGGGGGCGCGAACGAGCAGTACTTC,CAIRGTGGANEQYF
NA,TRBJ1-2,NA,TRBV7-9,TGTGCCAGCAGCTTAAGTCTTTCGGGGCTCTATGGCTACACCTTC,CASSLSLSGLYGYTF
NA,TRBJ2-7,few,TRBV7-9,TGTGCCAGCAGCTTAGTCTCTCCGGGCAGATCCTACGAGCAGTACTTC,CASSLVSPGRSYEQYF
NA,TRBJ2-3,few,TRBV20-1,TGCAGTGCTAAGTGGGTGACTAGCACAGATACGCAGTATTTT,CSAKWVTSTDTQYF
NA,TRBJ2-3,few,TRBV4-2,TGTGCCAGCAGCCAAGATGGGATGGGCACAGATACGCAGTATTTT,CASSQDGMGTDTQYF
TRBD2,TRBJ2-2,NA,TRBV6-4,TGTGCCAGCAGCGTCGGACTAGCGGGAGTCGGCGGGGAGCTGTTTTTT,CASSVGLAGVGGELFF
TRBD1,TRBJ1-5,NA,TRBV10-3,TGTGCCATCGCCCCAGGGGGAGAGAATCAGCCCCAGCATTTT,CAIAPGGENQPQHF
NA,TRBJ2-3,NA,TRBV11-1,TGTGCCAGCAGCTCGGAGGGAATTACAGATACGCAGTATTTT,CASSSEGITDTQYF
NA,TRBJ2-1,NA,TRBV6-1,TGTGCCAGCAGTGGGGTTGGGAGCGGCCTATACAATGAGCAGTTCTTC,CASSGVGSGLYNEQFF
NA,TRBJ2-1,many,TRBV14,TGTGCCAGCAGCCAAGATTCTAGCTCCCTTGGGCAGTTCTTC,CASSQDSSSLGQFF
NA,TRBJ1-5,NA,TRBV12-3/TRBV12-4,TGTGCCAGCAGTTTTGTTCAGGGCCAGCCCCAGCATTTT,CASSFVQGQPQHF
TRBD1,TRBJ1-6,once,TRBV28,TGTGCCAGCCGAGCAGGGGGTAATAATTCACCCCTCCACTTT,CASRAGGNNSPLHF
NA,TRBJ2-7,NA,TRBV20-1,TGCAGTGCTAGCCTCTCCTACGAGCAGTACTTC,CSASLSYEQYF
NA,TRBJ1-5,NA,TRBV7-9,TGTGCCAGCAGCTCCGACAGATTCAATCAGCCCCAGCATTTT,CASSSDRFNQPQHF
NA,TRBJ2-2,NA,TRBV20-1,TGCAGTGCTAGACCAGGGTCGAGGACTGGGGAGCTGTTTTTT,CSARPGSRTGELFF
TRBD2,TRBJ2-2,NA,TRBV3-1,TGTGCCAGCAGCCAAGGACTAGCGGCCTCCACCGGGGAGCTGTTTTTT,CASSQGLAASTGELFF
NA,TRBJ2-1,NA,TRBV5-1,TGCGCCAGCAGCGCCTTGGTTGAACGGGTCAATGAGCAGTTCTTC,CASSALVERVNEQFF
TRBD1,TRBJ1-1,NA,TRBV10-1,TGCGCCAGCAGTGATTCGCCCGGGACAGAGAACACTGAAGCTTTCTTT,CASSDSPGTENTEAFF
NA,TRBJ1-6,few,TRBV3-1,TGTGCCAGCAGCCCTACGGAGACCTATAATTCACCCCTCCACTTT,CASSPTETYNSPLHF
TRBD2,TRBJ2-7,NA,TRBV30,TGTGCCTGGATACCGAGCGGGGCCCCAGACACCTACGAGCAGTACTTC,CAWIPSGAPDTYEQYF
NA,TRBJ2-5,NA,TRBV20-1,TGCAGTGCTAGCCCCAAGAACGGACAGCAAGAGACCCAGTACTTC,CSASPKNGQQETQYF
NA,TRBJ1-5,NA,TRBV20-1,TGCAGTGCTAGTTTAAGGGCAGGGGTCAATCAGCCCCAGCATTTT,CSASLRAGVNQPQHF
TRBD1,TRBJ1-1,few,TRBV7-9,TGTGCCAGCAGCCCTACCTTGACAGGGGCTGAAGCTTTCTTT,CASSPTLTGAEAFF
TRBD2,TRBJ2-1,few,TRBV4-3,TGCGCCAGCAGCCAAATTAGCGGGGGCTCCTACAATGAGCAGTTCTTC,CASSQISGGSYNEQFF
NA,TRBJ2-5,few,TRBV20-1,TGCAGTGCCCAGCACGCGTACCAAGAGACCCAGTACTTC,CSAQHAYQETQYF
TRBD1,TRBJ2-1,few,TRBV11-2,TGTGCCAGCAGCTTAGTAGAGTACAGGGGACCCTCCTACAATGAGCAGTTCTTC,CASSLVEYRGPSYNEQFF
NA,TRBJ1-1,NA,TRBV20-1,TGCAGTGCTACGGCCAGGACGAACACTGAAGCTTTCTTT,CSATARTNTEAFF
NA,TRBJ1-4,NA,TRBV20-1,TGCAGTGCTCCTGGGTTGGGTGAAAAACTGTTTTTT,CSAPGLGEKLFF
NA,TRBJ1-5,NA,TRBV10-3,TGTGCCATCAGTGATGGAGCTCATCAGCCCCAGCATTTT,CAISDGAHQPQHF
NA,TRBJ1-2,NA,TRBV10-3,TGTGCCATCAGTGAGACGGGACGACTCGACCTCTATGGCTACACCTTC,CAISETGRLDLYGYTF
TRBD2,TRBJ2-7,NA,TRBV4-2,TGTGCCAGCAGCCAAGGTAGCGGGGGGCTCTACGAGCAGTACTTC,CASSQGSGGLYEQYF
NA,TRBJ2-3,NA,TRBV7-2,TGTGCCAGCAGCTTAAAAGCCTCAGATACGCAGTATTTT,CASSLKASDTQYF
NA,TRBJ2-3,NA,TRBV20-1,TGCAGTGTTAGTCCCGGTGCAGGGGATACGCAGTATTTT,CSVSPGAGDTQYF
NA,TRBJ2-3,NA,TRBV2,TGTGCCAGGGAACTCACAGATACGCAGTATTTT,CARELTDTQYF
TRBD1,TRBJ2-5,few,TRBV7-2,TGTGCCAGCAGCTTAGAACGGGACAGTTTAGAGACCCAGTACTTC,CASSLERDSLETQYF
NA,TRBJ1-3,few,TRBV30,TGTGCCTGGAGTGTACTACAGGCATCTGGAAACACCATATATTTT,CAWSVLQASGNTIYF
TRBD1,TRBJ1-2,NA,TRBV7-3,TGTGCCAGCAGCCCAACCGGGACAGGTTTTTATGGCTACACCTTC,CASSPTGTGFYGYTF
TRBD2,TRBJ2-1,few,TRBV6-4,TGTGCCAGCAGTCCCCAACTAGCGGGAGCTCGGAATGAGCAGTTCTTC,CASSPQLAGARNEQFF
NA,TRBJ1-1,NA,TRBV18,TGTGCCAGCTCCCAGGTACTCCCGAACACTGAAGCTTTCTTT,CASSQVLPNTEAFF
TRBD2,TRBJ2-1,few,TRBV20-1,TGCAGTGCCCGCACTAGCGGAGGGGGGATCAATGAGCAGTTCTTC,CSARTSGGGINEQFF
NA,TRBJ1-6,NA,TRBV20-1,TGCAGTGCTATCCAGGCTAATAATTCACCCCTCCACTTT,CSAIQANNSPLHF
TRBD1,TRBJ1-2,NA,TRBV6-2/TRBV6-3,TGTGCCAGCAGAAAGACAGGGGGCAACGGCTACACCTTC,CASRKTGGNGYTF
NA,TRBJ2-7,few,TRBV15,TGTGCCACCAGCAGGGACGGTGTATACGAGCAGTACTTC,CATSRDGVYEQYF